These T cell receptor beta chains were read from a single sample in a study of OX40 agonist ivuxolimab in advanced cancers. Sequencing was performed with immunoSEQ multiplex PCR; in TCRdb, only in-frame clones are kept and a portion is missing. The sample has 60,000 to 75,000 clones, around 90% seen once. Here the sequenced sample was CD4+ or CD8+ T cells sorted from blood, taken in a trial of the OX40 agonist ivuxolimab. These receptors were obtained from an adult with an advanced solid tumor such as melanoma, head and neck, liver or kidney cancer. CDR3s include the opening cysteine and the closing phenylalanine or tryptophan. Each record gives: clone size, V gene, D gene, J gene, CDR3 DNA, CDR3 protein. D genes are given only for firm matches. Expanded clones are given a class, and other clones once, few, many or no size at all.

.,TRBV10-2,TRBD1,TRBJ1-2,TGCGCCAGCAGGGGGACAGGGGGTGAAAATGGCTACACCTTC,CASRGTGGENGYTF
.,TRBV15,.,TRBJ2-2,TGTGCCACCGCGGGAAACACCGGGGAGCTGTTTTTT,CATAGNTGELFF
once,TRBV5-4,.,TRBJ2-1,TGTGCCAGCAGCTTTCGTGCTTACAATGAGCAGTTCTTC,CASSFRAYNEQFF
.,TRBV5-1,TRBD2,TRBJ2-7,TGCGCCAGCAGTGCGGGAGTGGGCTACGAGCAGTACTTC,CASSAGVGYEQYF
.,TRBV14,TRBD1,TRBJ2-4,TGTGCCAGCAGCCCCGCGGGGACAGGCGGCTACATTCAGTACTTC,CASSPAGTGGYIQYF
.,TRBV9,.,TRBJ2-2,TGTGCCAGCAGCTACGAGGATGGCACCGGGGAGCTGTTTTTT,CASSYEDGTGELFF
.,TRBV11-2,TRBD2,TRBJ2-5,TGTGCCAGCAGCTCTCGACTAGCGGGAGTGGAGACCCAGTACTTC,CASSSRLAGVETQYF
.,TRBV15,.,TRBJ1-2,TGTGCCACCAGCAGACCATCGATGACTTTCTACACCTTC,CATSRPSMTFYTF
once,TRBV11-3,.,TRBJ1-5,TGTGCCAGCCGTCAGAGACAGCCCCAGCATTTT,CASRQRQPQHF
.,TRBV4-1,.,TRBJ1-4,TGCGCCAGCAGCCCATATGAATTAGGGCTTAATGAAAAACTGTTTTTT,CASSPYELGLNEKLFF
.,TRBV15,.,TRBJ1-5,TGTGCCACGCCCAGGCCCCGGTATAGCAATCAGCCCCAGCATTTT,CATPRPRYSNQPQHF